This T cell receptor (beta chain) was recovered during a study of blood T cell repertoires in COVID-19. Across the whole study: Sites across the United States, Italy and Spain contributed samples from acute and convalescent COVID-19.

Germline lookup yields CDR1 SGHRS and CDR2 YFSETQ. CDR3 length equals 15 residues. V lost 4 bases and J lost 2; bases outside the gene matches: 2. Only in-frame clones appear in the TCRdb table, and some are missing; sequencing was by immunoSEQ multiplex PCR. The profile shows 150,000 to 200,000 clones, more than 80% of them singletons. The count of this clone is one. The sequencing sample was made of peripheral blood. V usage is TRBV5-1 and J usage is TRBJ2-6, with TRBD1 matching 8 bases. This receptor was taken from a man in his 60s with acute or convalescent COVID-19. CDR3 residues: CASSQGAAGANVLTF. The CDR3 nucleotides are TGCGCCAGCAGCCAGGGGGCAGCTGGGGCCAACGTCCTGACTTTC.